The rows below give T cell receptor beta chains drawn from one sample of a study of T-cell memory formation after mild COVID-19. TCRdb re-derived calls from the 5' RACE reads in MiXCR, one entry per CDR3 protein. The table includes roughly 99,000 distinct CDR3 sequences, approximately 15% detected once. The specimen was PBMCs or a T cell subset sorted from them (not recorded which). The receptor source for this set is a man between 18 and 29 years old who had mild COVID-19 (a few samples of this study predate the infection). Cell type and time point are not known. Each CDR3 is given with its conserved first and last residue. The D gene is left open where the match is weak. Only some rows state a clone size, as once, few, many or a class for expanded clones.

few	NA	TRBV12-3/TRBV12-4	TRBJ2-1	TGTGCCAGCAGTTGGAGGACCTACAATGAGCAGTTCTTC	CASSWRTYNEQFF
NA	TRBD2	TRBV5-1	TRBJ2-1	TGCGCCAGCAGCTTGGGTACTAGCGGGGGGAGAAATGAGCAGTTCTTC	CASSLGTSGGRNEQFF
many	NA	TRBV7-2	TRBJ2-7	TGTGCCAGCAGCCCATGGTTTGGATCCTACGAGCAGTACTTC	CASSPWFGSYEQYF
medium-sized	NA	TRBV5-5	TRBJ2-1	TGTGCCAGCAACCTAGCTTGGGGATCTCATGAGCAGTTCTTC	CASNLAWGSHEQFF
many	NA	TRBV11-2	TRBJ2-7	TGTGCCAGCAGCCAGTCCTCCAGGGGCGAGCAGTACTTC	CASSQSSRGEQYF
few	NA	TRBV4-3	TRBJ2-4	TGCGCCAGCAGCCAACGGGTAGCCAAAAACATTCAGTACTTC	CASSQRVAKNIQYF
NA	NA	TRBV5-4	TRBJ2-1	TGTGCCAGCAGCTTGAGAGAGAGATACAATGAGCAGTTCTTC	CASSLRERYNEQFF
many	TRBD2	TRBV7-9	TRBJ2-1	TGTGCCAGCAGCTTAGGGGGGGGTGAGCAGTTCTTC	CASSLGGGEQFF
NA	NA	TRBV20-1	TRBJ2-7	TGCAGTGCTACAGGGGGGGCCTACGAGCAGTACTTC	CSATGGAYEQYF
few	NA	TRBV10-1	TRBJ1-1	TGCGCCAGCAGTGAGTCTCCGGCGTTTGGTATGAACACTGAAGCTTTCTTT	CASSESPAFGMNTEAFF
many	TRBD1	TRBV5-1	TRBJ2-7	TGCGCCAGCAGCGCGACAGGGGGCACCTACGAGCAGTACTTC	CASSATGGTYEQYF
NA	NA	TRBV6-5	TRBJ2-2	NA	CASSRPIGGGSTGELFFF
NA	NA	TRBV28	TRBJ2-1	TGTGCCAGCAGTGGTTATGAGCAGTTCTTC	CASSGYEQFF
few	NA	TRBV10-2	TRBJ1-2	TGCGCCAGCAGTGACTCGGCAGGGGCTCACTATGGCTACACCTTC	CASSDSAGAHYGYTF
few	NA	TRBV20-1	TRBJ2-1	TGCAGTGCCCAATCGTGGGGCGGTGATGAGCAGTTCTTC	CSAQSWGGDEQFF
NA	NA	TRBV5-5	TRBJ1-2	TGTGCCAGCAGCCAGACTCCACCCCACTCCTTC	CASSQTPPHSF
few	NA	TRBV9	TRBJ1-4	TGTGCCAGCAGCGTAGCTACGGGGTTACCGGAAAAACTGTTTTTT	CASSVATGLPEKLFF
many	TRBD1	TRBV7-6	TRBJ2-7	TGTGCCAGCAGCTTAGACGGGACAGGTTTCTACGAGCAGTACTTC	CASSLDGTGFYEQYF
NA	NA	TRBV3-1	TRBJ2-7	TGTGCCAGCAGCCAAGGACTGGAGCAGTACTTC	CASSQGLEQYF
NA	NA	TRBV6-2/TRBV6-3	TRBJ2-1	TGTGCCAGCAGACCCCTCTTAGCGAACTACTGGGGGCAGTTCTTC	CASRPLLANYWGQFF
NA	TRBD1	TRBV20-1	TRBJ1-5	TGCAGTGCTGACCCCCCGGGACAGGGAAGCCAGCCCCAGCATTTT	CSADPPGQGSQPQHF
few	TRBD1	TRBV14	TRBJ2-3	TGTGCCAGCAGCTCAAAAGGGGGCTACACAGATACGCAGTATTTT	CASSSKGGYTDTQYF
few	NA	TRBV7-9	TRBJ1-2	TGTGCCAGCGGCTACGGGGCTTATGGCTACACCTTC	CASGYGAYGYTF
many	NA	TRBV28	TRBJ2-1	TGTGCCAGCAGTTTTTTGACAGACTCCTACAATGAGCAGTTCTTC	CASSFLTDSYNEQFF
NA	NA	TRBV5-4	TRBJ2-2	TGTGCCAGCAGGGACGACACCGGGGAGCTGTTTTTT	CASRDDTGELFF